The 9 T cell receptor beta chains below all came from one sample that was sequenced in a study of control samples from healthy donors and cancer patients. Assay used: immunoSEQ multiplex PCR; TCRdb lists only in-frame clones, some missing. The profile shows roughly 190,000 clones, 91% of them singletons. Sequencing was done on a sample of blood. The receptors were sampled from a man younger than 45 in good health.

This clone has just one count. The rearrangement uses TRBV15 and TRBJ1-4; possible D gene TRBD1, 5 bases. This CDR3 has 15 amino acids. V gave up 1 base and J gave up 3 bases, with 9 bases separating them. Germline V gene lookup returns CDR1 LNHNV and CDR2 YYDKDF (reference sequence). CDR3 amino acids: CATSRGRGSNEKLFF. The CDR3 nucleotides are TGTGCCACCAGCAGAGGGAGGGGATCTAATGAAAAACTGTTTTTT.

The chain has TRBV5-1 and TRBJ2-3, with D possibly TRBD1 on 5 matching bases. The V gene lost 5 bases and the J gene lost 2 bases, with 12 bases spanning the gap. CDR1 is SGHRS, CDR2 YFSETQ, per germline. This CDR3 has 14 residues. The CDR3 bases are TGCGCCAGCAGAACAGGTTTGGTCACAGATACGCAGTATTTT. Encoded protein: CASRTGLVTDTQYF.

CDR3 protein: CASSPVMGATEAFF. For the CDR3, the DNA is TGTGCCAGCAGCCCTGTTATGGGGGCCACTGAAGCTTTCTTT. This chain uses TRBV7-2 with TRBJ1-1; weak D call: TRBD1 (6 bases). Trimming cost V 5 bases and J 4 bases, with 14 bases left between them. The CDR3 extends over 14 amino acids. Germline V gives CDR1 SGHTA, CDR2 FQGNSA.

This chain links TRBV18 with TRBJ2-7, with 8 bases fitting TRBD1. V gave up 6 bases and J gave up 5 bases; unmatched junction bases: 9. The germline CDR1 and CDR2 sequences are KGHSH and LQKENI. CDR3 length equals 14 residues. The CDR3 DNA follows: TGTGCCAGCTCCCATGGACAGGGTCAGAACGAGCAGTACTTC. Amino acid sequence: CASSHGQGQNEQYF.

J is TRBJ2-3 and V is TRBV5-1; 7 positions match TRBD1. V shed 5 bases and J 2 bases; nucleotides not matched to a gene: 5. The CDR3 length is 14 residues. Germline V lookup: CDR1 SGHRS, CDR2 YFSETQ. The CDR3 here is CASSRTGYTDTQYF. For the CDR3, the DNA is TGCGCCAGCAGTAGGACAGGCTACACAGATACGCAGTATTTT.

The chain recombines TRBV2 with TRBJ2-7; TRBD1 agrees at 10 bases. Germline V gene data show CDR1 as SNHLY and CDR2 as FYNNEI. Germline trimming cut 6 bases from V and 3 bases from J; bases unmatched to any gene: 11. The CDR3 spans 16 residues. DNA for the CDR3: TGTGCCAGCAGACTTAGGACAGGGGGTGGGGACTACGAGCAGTACTTC. This gives the protein CASRLRTGGGDYEQYF.

The chain recombines TRBV3-1 (or the pseudogene TRBV3-2) with TRBJ2-2; 7 bases map to TRBD1. There are 15 residues in the CDR3. Germline V CDR1 and CDR2: LGHDT, YNNKEL (reference sequence). J was trimmed by 3 bases and V by 3 bases; bases with no gene match: 4. This chain's CDR3 is CASSHLDRDTGELFF. The CDR3 DNA reads as TGTGCCAGCAGCCATTTAGACAGGGACACCGGGGAGCTGTTTTTT.

This chain uses TRBV7-3 with TRBJ1-1, with D perhaps TRBD1 (6 bases). Germline CDR1 is SGHTA and CDR2 is FQGTGA. The CDR3 totals 14 residues. With 2 bases removed from V and 0 bases from J, the gap between germline ends came to 7 bases. For the CDR3, the DNA is TGTGCCAGCAGCTTAGGGGGCCTGAACACTGAAGCTTTCTTT. It codes for CASSLGGLNTEAFF.

As for this clone: At one end, the junction sequence differs from germline, possibly due to a read error. The V call is TRBV5-4, the J call TRBJ2-7; no clear D. CDR3 length: 13 amino acids. From germline, CDR1 is SGHNT and CDR2 YYREEE (reference sequence). The CDR3 loop is CASSPGPSSEQYF. The CDR3 region has the DNA TGTGCCAGCAGCCCAGGACCGTCCTCCGAGCAGTACTTC.